A single T cell receptor (beta chain) is shown here with its context. The sample is drawn from a study of blood T cell repertoires in COVID-19. As for the study in general: Samples came from the United States, Italy and Spain, spanning acute and convalescent COVID-19. Nucleic acid was either cDNA or gDNA, and it came from T cells, B-cell-depleted T cells, or PBMCs.

Under the authors' procedure: Scientists estimated how many nucleated cells there were by amplifying reference gene primers. Clones were read by immunoSEQ multiplex PCR, and TCRdb kept only the in-frame ones, dropping some. V and J calls and clone size follow that table, whereas D and trimming were derived from the DNA. The sample carries fewer than 150,000 clones, just over 75% recorded once. The V gene's germline CDR1 is MNHEY and CDR2 SMNVEV (reference sequence). J lost 4 bases, V lost 5 bases, and 6 bases had no gene match. This CDR3 is 14 amino acids long. The sequence was obtained from a human donor in a cohort sampled during active COVID-19. The chain employs TRBV27 and TRBJ1-1, with 8 bases matching TRBD1. Sequenced input: peripheral blood. The DNA for the CDR3 is TGTGCCAGCAGTCACCGGACAGGGATCACTGAAGCTTTCTTT. Residues: CASSHRTGITEAFF.